The 27 T cell receptor beta chains given below trace back to one sample, sequenced in a study of CD8+CD57+ T cells in acquired aplastic anemia. Genomic DNA served as template for TCR beta VDJ and CDR3 profiling. One entry per CDR3 protein, called by TCRdb with MiXCR from the reads. Of 400,000 to 450,000 distinct CDR3 sequences listed, 60% to 80% were seen once; the top ten hold more than 3.5%. Input material: sorted CD4+, CD8+, or CD8+CD57+ T cells (not recorded which) from PBMCs. These receptors were obtained from a human donor in good health, serving as a control.

A note on this clonotype: The conserved final phenylalanine or tryptophan is absent from the CDR3, which likely points to a read error. The chain couples TRBV4-3 to TRBJ2-7; 10 bases are a match to TRBD2. The V gene's germline CDR1 is LGHNA and CDR2 YSLEER. The CDR3 covers 17 residues. The V segment lost 0 bases and the J segment 5 bases; nucleotides outside the gene matches: 10. The CDR3 nucleotides are TGCGCCAGCAGCCAAGATCTAACTAGCGGGAACCCCGACGAGCAGTACTCC. It translates to CASSQDLTSGNPDEQYS.

This clonotype was recorded a few times. One end of the junction does not line up with germline, which may come from a read error. The gene calls are TRBV10-1 and TRBJ1-2, with no clear D. The CDR3 length is 12 residues. CDR1 and CDR2 from the germline V gene are WNHNN and SYGVQD (reference sequence). The CDR3 reads CASSDFNHGYTF. The DNA for the CDR3 is TGCGCCAGCAGTGATTTTAACCATGGCTACACCTTC.

As regards this clonotype: A much bigger clone sits one base away, suggesting this may be a read error. The rearrangement links TRBV7-2 to TRBJ1-5; no firm D call. The CDR3 extends over 15 amino acids. CDR1 is SGHTA and CDR2 is FQGNSA in the germline V gene. CDR3 region: CASSLGRPGNQPLHF. The DNA for the CDR3 is TGTGCCAGCAGTCTCGGCCGCCCGGGCAATCAGCCCCTGCATTTT.

A remark on this clonotype: A much larger clone lies a single base off, so this may be a read error. The rearrangement joins TRBV19 to TRBJ2-5; TRBD1 matches at 7 bases. The CDR3 has 16 residues. CDR1 LNHDA and CDR2 SQIVND come from the germline V gene (reference sequence). After removal of 5 bases from V and 1 base from J, the junction contained 10 bases not matched to a gene. In DNA form, the CDR3 reads TGTGCCAGTAGTTACGGCAGGGGGACCCCCCAAGAGACCCAGTACTTC. This encodes CASSYGRGTPQETQYF.

The CDR3 here is CSAFDTGDSPLHF. CDR3 bases: TGCAGTGCTTTCGATACAGGGGATTCACCCCTCCACTTT. This chain connects TRBV20-1 to TRBJ1-6; 7 bases line up with TRBD1. CDR3 length equals 13 residues. The ends lost 5 bases at V and 8 bases at J; junction bases unmatched: 6. The germline CDR1 and CDR2 sequences are DFQATT and SNEGSKA (reference sequence).

The chain links TRBV7-9 to TRBJ2-7; D may be TRBD2 (7 bases). Per germline, CDR1 SEHNR and CDR2 FQNEAQ (reference sequence). V lost 2 bases, J lost 13 bases, and 24 bases lay in between. The CDR3 loop spans 15 amino acids. The CDR3 DNA reads as TGTGCCAGCAGCTTATCGCGGGGGCCATACGAGCAGTACTACTTC. Its protein product is CASSLSRGPYEQYYF.

This chain's CDR3 is CAGGDRALGYAQYF. The CDR3 DNA sequence: TGCGCCGGTGGGGACAGGGCATTAGGCTACGCCCAGTACTTC. V usage is TRBV29-1 and J usage is TRBJ2-5, with 9 bases lining up with TRBD1. Germline CDR1 SQVTM, CDR2 ANQGSEA. The CDR3 has 14 residues.

This clonotype was seen repeatedly, ten times or more. The rearrangement joins TRBV6-6 to TRBJ2-1; 7 nucleotides match TRBD1. The V gene's germline CDR1 is MNHNY and CDR2 SVGAGI (reference sequence). V was pared by 2 bases and J by 4 bases, with 11 bases of the junction left unmatched. The CDR3 has 17 amino acids. CDR3 loop: CASSYRHGQGVYNEQFF. CDR3 coding DNA: TGTGCCAGCAGTTACCGTCACGGGCAGGGGGTGTACAATGAGCAGTTCTTC.

In this sample, this clonotype turned up once. The junction shows a germline mismatch at one end, possibly a read error. The chain uses TRBV5-1 and TRBJ1-3; D is undetermined. This CDR3 is 15 amino acids long. Germline V gene lookup returns CDR1 SGHRS and CDR2 YFSETQ. CDR3 amino acids: CASSPAPSSENTIYF. CDR3 bases: TGTGCCAGCAGCCCAGCCCCCTCCAGTGAAAACACCATATATTTT.

As concerns this clonotype: This is likely a read error, given that the CDR3 carries no conserved phenylalanine or tryptophan at its end. No DNA is shown, since the ends of the CDR3 on it are uncertain; the CDR3 is the one TCRdb lists. The chain couples TRBV7-9 to TRBJ2-7; TRBD2, the D gene given by the table, was not confirmed from the DNA. The CDR3 is 13 residues long, ends included. The germline V gene has CDR1 SEHNR and CDR2 FQNEAQ (reference sequence). Here the CDR3 reads CASSLTEGGNQSL.

On this clonotype itself: One end of the junction fails to match germline, which may point to a read error. The rearrangement links TRBV7-7 to TRBJ2-5, with D possibly matching TRBD1 (6 bases). Germline CDR1 SSHAT, CDR2 FNYEAQ (reference sequence). This CDR3 contains 16 residues. The CDR3 loop is CASSPRAGEWQETQYF. The CDR3 DNA reads TGTGCTAGCAGCCCGCGGGCAGGGGAGTGGCAGGAGACCCAGTACTTC.

The chain employs TRBV7-8 and TRBJ1-3; the match to TRBD1 covers 8 bases. The CDR3 runs 15 residues. Germline V gene lookup returns CDR1 SGHVS and CDR2 FQNEAQ. V lost 5 bases and J lost 10; bases outside the gene matches: 13. CDR3 DNA: TGTGCCAGCAGCCAAGAAGGGACAGGCGGGAAGACCATATATTTT. Its translation: CASSQEGTGGKTIYF. Full variable domain (missing parts from reference TRBV7-8 and TRBJ1-3): GAGVSQSPRYKVAKRGQDVALRCDPISGHVSLFWYQQALGQGPEFLTYFQNEAQLDKSGLPSDRFFAERPEGSVSTLKIQRTQQEDSAVYLCASSQEGTGGKTIYFGEGSWLTVV.

J is TRBJ1-2 and V is TRBV29-1; TRBD1 agrees at 7 bases. The CDR3 contains 13 residues. Per the germline V gene, CDR1 is SQVTM and CDR2 is ANQGSEA. V shed 7 bases and J 4 bases; nucleotides not matched to a gene: 9. The CDR3 loop reads CSAEKGGGYGYTF. CDR3 in DNA: TGCAGCGCTGAGAAAGGGGGCGGCTATGGCTACACCTTC. Looking up the rest from reference TRBV29-1 and TRBJ1-2 gives the full variable domain: SAVISQKPSRDICQRGTSLTIQCQVDSQVTMMFWYRQQPGQSLTLIATANQGSEATYESGFVIDKFPISRPNLTFSTLTVSNMSPEDSSIYLCSAEKGGGYGYTFGSGTRLTVV.

This clonotype was seen many times. The J gene is TRBJ1-2, the V gene TRBV29-1; TRBD1 is a possible D gene (5 bases). From germline, CDR1 is SQVTM and CDR2 ANQGSEA. V gave up 3 bases and J gave up 8 bases, with 13 bases separating them. The CDR3 covers 12 residues. CDR3 loop: CSVDYRGGGYTF. The CDR3 DNA is TGCAGCGTTGATTATAGGGGTGGAGGCTACACCTTC.

Comment on this clonotype: The missing conserved phenylalanine or tryptophan at the end of this CDR3 makes a read error likely. DNA for the CDR3: TGTGCCAGCAGCTTTGAGGGCAGGGGGCTCTACGAGCAGTACTGC. It yields the protein CASSFEGRGLYEQYC. The chain links TRBV7-9 to TRBJ2-7; 8 bases fit TRBD1. J gave up 3 bases and V 3 bases, and 7 bases lay outside the gene matches. CDR1 and CDR2 (germline): SEHNR, FQNEAQ (reference sequence). CDR3 length: 15 amino acids.

This sequence joins TRBV7-3 and TRBJ2-6, with 7 positions matching TRBD1. Germline CDR1 reads SGHTA; CDR2 reads FQGTGA. The ends lost 10 bases at V and 4 bases at J; junction bases unmatched: 19. The CDR3 is 18 amino acids. The CDR3 sequence: CATSPAGGQSTGANVLTF. DNA of the CDR3: TGTGCCACTTCGCCTGCAGGGGGACAATCGACCGGGGCCAACGTCCTGACTTTC.

This clonotype was recorded many times. V usage is TRBV3-1 and J usage is TRBJ2-2, with 9 bases matching TRBD1. Germline CDR1 and CDR2: LGHDT and YNNKEL (reference sequence). This CDR3 contains 14 residues. The V and J ends lost 7 bases and 1 base, in that order; junction bases with no gene match: 1. The CDR3 here is CASMGQGNTGELFF. CDR3 sequence (DNA): TGTGCCAGCATGGGACAGGGGAACACCGGGGAGCTGTTTTTT.

The chain has TRBV20-1 and TRBJ1-1; tentatively, D is TRBD1 (5 bases). CDR1 is DFQATT and CDR2 is SNEGSKA in the germline V gene (reference sequence). This CDR3 has 15 amino acids. V was cut by 0 bases and J by 6 bases, with 17 bases left in between. The CDR3 bases are TGCAGTGCTAGAGATCTCTCCCTAGCGGGGGCTGAAGCTTTCTTT. This translates into CSARDLSLAGAEAFF.

The chain joins TRBV7-2 to TRBJ2-2; D is undetermined. V was clipped by 2 bases and J by 17 bases, with 24 bases between them. This CDR3 has 15 residues. CDR1 SGHTA and CDR2 FQGNSA come from the germline V gene. CDR3 in DNA: TGTGCCAGCAGCTTACTCAGTGGCTACACCGAGACCTTCTTTTTT. Translating it yields CASSLLSGYTETFFF. Supplemented by reference TRBV7-2 and TRBJ2-2, the full variable domain reads GAGVSQSPSNKVTEKGKDVELRCDPISGHTALYWYRQSLGQGLEFLIYFQGNSAPDKSGLPSDRFSAERTGGSVSTLTIQRTQQEDSAVYLCASSLLSGYTETFFFGEGSRLTVL.

The chain recombines TRBV10-3 with TRBJ1-1; the D is unclear. V was shortened by 1 base and J by 9 bases, with 18 bases between the two germline ends. This CDR3 contains 15 residues. The germline CDR1 and CDR2 sequences are ENHRY and SYGVKD. In DNA form, the CDR3 reads TGTGCCATCAGTGAGTTTAGGACGGGAGCGGGTAAAGCTTTCTTT. Amino acids: CAISEFRTGAGKAFF.

The chain links TRBV20-1 to TRBJ1-2; D ambiguous. The CDR3 runs to 14 residues. CDR1 is DFQATT and CDR2 is SNEGSKA in the germline V gene (reference sequence). The V and J ends lost 1 base and 0 bases respectively, with 9 bases between them. The CDR3 DNA follows: TGCAGTGCTAGAGCGGCAGGAACTAACTATGGCTACACCTTC. It codes for CSARAAGTNYGYTF.

A word on this clonotype: This CDR3 fails to terminate in the conserved phenylalanine or tryptophan, so it likely reflects a read error. The chain carries TRBV2 and TRBJ1-6; D gene unclear. CDR1 SNHLY and CDR2 FYNNEI come from the germline V gene. The CDR3 sequence is 15 residues long. Trimming left V 7 bases short and J 3 bases short, with 13 bases between. The CDR3, as DNA: TGTGCCAGCACTGATGGGGATCGCTATAATTCACCCCTCCACTTA. Translated: CASTDGDRYNSPLHL.

This clonotype was seen many times. The chain carries TRBV12-3 or TRBV12-4 and TRBJ1-2, with 8 bases fitting TRBD1. Trimming at V came to 1 base and at J to 5 bases, leaving 0 bases not matched to a gene. The CDR3 extends over 13 amino acids. CDR3 nucleotide sequence: TGTGCCAGCAGTTTAGGGACAGGGTATGGCTACACCTTC. It translates to CASSLGTGYGYTF.

Note on this clonotype: Because the CDR3's place on the DNA is in doubt, the DNA is left out and the CDR3 is given as listed by TCRdb. This sequence joins TRBV7-9 and TRBJ1-6. CDR1 SEHNR and CDR2 FQNEAQ come from the germline V gene (reference sequence). The CDR3 has 14 amino acids, counting both end residues. CDR3 amino acids: CASSFNCNKPLHFF.

On this clonotype itself: The missing conserved phenylalanine or tryptophan at the end of this CDR3 makes a read error likely. Because the CDR3's place on the DNA is in doubt, the DNA is left out and the CDR3 is given as listed by TCRdb. The genes are TRBV7-2 and TRBJ2-5. Both ends counted, the CDR3 spans 13 residues. Germline CDR1 and CDR2: SGHTA and FQGNSA. CDR3 loop: CASSLIKAPEYYL.

Points on this clonotype: Sequence at one end of the junction differs from germline and may be a read error. The chain links TRBV7-2 to TRBJ1-2; the match to TRBD1 covers 7 bases. In germline, CDR1 is SGHTA, CDR2 FQGNSA. The CDR3 is 13 residues long. CDR3 protein: CASSWDSRSTDAF. In DNA, the CDR3 is TGTGCCAGCAGCTGGGACAGCCGCAGCACCGACGCTTTC.

As regards this clonotype: Mismatch with germline at one junction end may stem from a read error. The chain links TRBV14 to TRBJ1-5; a weak D match, TRBD1 (5 bases). The CDR3 has 14 amino acids. From germline, CDR1 is SGHDN and CDR2 FVKESK. The CDR3: CASSDMEERDQENF. CDR3 nucleotide sequence: TGTGCCAGCAGCGATATGGAAGAGCGGGACCAAGAGAATTTT.